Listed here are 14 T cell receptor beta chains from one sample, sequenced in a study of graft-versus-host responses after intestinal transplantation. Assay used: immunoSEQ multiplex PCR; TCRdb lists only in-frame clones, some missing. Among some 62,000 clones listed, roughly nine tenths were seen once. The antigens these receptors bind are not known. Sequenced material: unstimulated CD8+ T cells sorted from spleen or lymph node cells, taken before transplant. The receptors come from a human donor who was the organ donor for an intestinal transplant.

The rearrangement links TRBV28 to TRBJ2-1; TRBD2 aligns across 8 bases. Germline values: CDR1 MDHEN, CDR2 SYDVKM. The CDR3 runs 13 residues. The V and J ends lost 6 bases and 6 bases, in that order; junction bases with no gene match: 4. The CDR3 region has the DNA TGTGCCAGCAGCAGCGGGAGAGGCAATGAGCAGTTCTTC. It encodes CASSSGRGNEQFF.

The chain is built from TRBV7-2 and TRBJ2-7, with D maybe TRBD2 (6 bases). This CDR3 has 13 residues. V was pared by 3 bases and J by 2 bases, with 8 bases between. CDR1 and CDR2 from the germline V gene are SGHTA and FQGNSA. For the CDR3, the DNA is TGTGCCAGCAGCTTCGGACTACCCTACGAGCAGTACTTC. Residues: CASSFGLPYEQYF.

The DNA of the CDR3 is TGTGCCAGCAGCGGGGGGACAGATTCAAATGAGCAGTTCTTC. Protein sequence: CASSGGTDSNEQFF. The V and J genes are TRBV9 and TRBJ2-1; 7 bases are shared with TRBD1. Germline CDR1 SGDLS, CDR2 YYNGEE. The J segment lost 7 bases and the V segment lost 3 bases, leaving 7 bases of the junction unmatched. There are 14 residues in the CDR3. Full variable domain (remainder filled in from reference TRBV9 and TRBJ2-1): DSGVTQTPKHLITATGQRVTLRCSPRSGDLSVYWYQQSLDQGLQFLIQYYNGEERAKGNILERFSAQQFPDLHSELNLSSLELGDSALYFCASSGGTDSNEQFFGPGTRLTVL.

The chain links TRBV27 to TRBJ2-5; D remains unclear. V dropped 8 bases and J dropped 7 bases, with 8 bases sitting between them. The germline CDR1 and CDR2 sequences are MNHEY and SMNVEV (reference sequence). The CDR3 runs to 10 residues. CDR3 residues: CASPPGTQYF. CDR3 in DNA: TGTGCCAGCCCACCGGGGACCCAGTACTTC.

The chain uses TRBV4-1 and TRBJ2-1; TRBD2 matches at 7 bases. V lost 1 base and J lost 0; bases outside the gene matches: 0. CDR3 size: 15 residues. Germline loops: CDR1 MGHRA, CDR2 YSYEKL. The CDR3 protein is CASSQGGSSYNEQFF. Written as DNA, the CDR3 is TGCGCCAGCAGCCAAGGCGGGAGCTCCTACAATGAGCAGTTCTTC.

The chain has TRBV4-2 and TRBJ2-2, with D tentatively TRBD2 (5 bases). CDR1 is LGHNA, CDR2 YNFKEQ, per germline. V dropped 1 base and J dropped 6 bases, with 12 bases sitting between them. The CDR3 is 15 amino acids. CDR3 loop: CASSQARGIAGELFF. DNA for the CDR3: TGTGCCAGCAGCCAAGCCCGGGGTATAGCCGGGGAGCTGTTTTTT.

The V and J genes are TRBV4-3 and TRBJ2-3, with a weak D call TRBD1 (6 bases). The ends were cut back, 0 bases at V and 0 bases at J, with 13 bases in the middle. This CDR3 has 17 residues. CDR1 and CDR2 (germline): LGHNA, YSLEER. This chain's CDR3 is CASSQDRQDLSTDTQYF. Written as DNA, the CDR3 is TGCGCCAGCAGCCAAGACAGACAGGATCTAAGCACAGATACGCAGTATTTT.

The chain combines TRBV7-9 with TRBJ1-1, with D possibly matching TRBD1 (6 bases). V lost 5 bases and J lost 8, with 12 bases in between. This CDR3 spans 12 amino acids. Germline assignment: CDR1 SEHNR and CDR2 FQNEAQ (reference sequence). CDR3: CASSQTGNEAFF. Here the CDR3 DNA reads TGTGCCAGCAGCCAGACAGGAAACGAAGCTTTCTTT.

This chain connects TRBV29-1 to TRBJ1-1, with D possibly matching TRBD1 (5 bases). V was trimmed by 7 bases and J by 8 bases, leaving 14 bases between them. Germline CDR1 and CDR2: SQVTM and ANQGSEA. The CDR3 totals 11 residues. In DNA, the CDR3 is TGCAGCGGGGCCGACAGCCAAGAAGCTTTCTTT. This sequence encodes CSGADSQEAFF.

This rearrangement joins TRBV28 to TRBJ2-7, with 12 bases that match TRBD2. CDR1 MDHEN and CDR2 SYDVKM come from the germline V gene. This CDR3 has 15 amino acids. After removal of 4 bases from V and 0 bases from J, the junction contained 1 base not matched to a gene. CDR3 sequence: CASSWTSGTSYEQYF. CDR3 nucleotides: TGTGCCAGCAGTTGGACTAGCGGGACCTCCTACGAGCAGTACTTC.

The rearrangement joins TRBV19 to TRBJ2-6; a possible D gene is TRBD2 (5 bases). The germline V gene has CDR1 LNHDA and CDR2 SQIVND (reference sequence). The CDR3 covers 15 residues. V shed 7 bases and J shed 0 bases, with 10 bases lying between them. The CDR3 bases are TGTGCCAGTATAGCGTCGTCCTCTGGGGCCAACGTCCTGACTTTC. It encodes CASIASSSGANVLTF.

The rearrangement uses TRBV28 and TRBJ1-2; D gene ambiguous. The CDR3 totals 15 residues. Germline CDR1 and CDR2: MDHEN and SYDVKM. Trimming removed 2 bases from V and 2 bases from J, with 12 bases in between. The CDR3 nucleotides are TGTGCCAGCAGTTTACCGGACTACAAGAACTATGGCTACACCTTC. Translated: CASSLPDYKNYGYTF.

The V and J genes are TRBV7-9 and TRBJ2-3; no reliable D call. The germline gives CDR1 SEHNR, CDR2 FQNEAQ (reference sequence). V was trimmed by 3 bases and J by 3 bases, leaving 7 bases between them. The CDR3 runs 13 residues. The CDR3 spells CASSFLVTDTQYF. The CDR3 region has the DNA TGTGCCAGCAGCTTCTTAGTGACAGATACGCAGTATTTT.

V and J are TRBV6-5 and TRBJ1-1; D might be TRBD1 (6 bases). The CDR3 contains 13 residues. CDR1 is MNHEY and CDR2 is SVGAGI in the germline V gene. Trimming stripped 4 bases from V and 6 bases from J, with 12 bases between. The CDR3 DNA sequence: TGTGCCAGCAGTTCCAACGACAGGTCTGAAGCTTTCTTT. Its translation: CASSSNDRSEAFF.